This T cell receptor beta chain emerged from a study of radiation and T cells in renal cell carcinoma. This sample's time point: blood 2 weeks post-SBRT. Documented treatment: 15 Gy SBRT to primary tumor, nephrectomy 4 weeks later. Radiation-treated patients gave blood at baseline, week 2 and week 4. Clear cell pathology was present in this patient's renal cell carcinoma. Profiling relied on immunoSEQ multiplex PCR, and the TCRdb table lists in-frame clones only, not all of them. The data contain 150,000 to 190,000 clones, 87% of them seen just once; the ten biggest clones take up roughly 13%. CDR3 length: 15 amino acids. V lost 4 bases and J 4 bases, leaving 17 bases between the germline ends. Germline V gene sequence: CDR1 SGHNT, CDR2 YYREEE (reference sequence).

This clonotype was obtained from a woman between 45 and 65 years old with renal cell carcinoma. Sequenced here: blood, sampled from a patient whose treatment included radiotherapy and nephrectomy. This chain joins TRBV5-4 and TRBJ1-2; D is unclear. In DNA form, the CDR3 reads TGTGCCAGCAGCAGATCACAGCCCTCAGCCTATGGCTACACCTTC. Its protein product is CASSRSQPSAYGYTF.